This is a list of T cell receptor beta chains from one sample in a study of regulatory T cells in long-lasting Graves disease. One entry per CDR3 protein results from TCRdb running MiXCR on the multiplex PCR reads. The table records a few hundred thousand distinct CDR3 sequences, approximately 12% of them present only once. Another study also made use of these data, one on T cells in Graves' hyperthyroidism and ophthalmopathy.

The sequenced sample was peripheral blood mononuclear cells (PBMCs), obtained at new diagnosis, from a patient treated with antithyroid drugs. The receptors shown here come from a young woman with Graves disease. Both conserved end residues are part of each CDR3. The D gene is left open where the match is weak. The size of a clone is reported for some rows only, either as once, few or many, or as a class for expanded clones.

TRBD2 | TRBJ2-3 | TRBV7-3 | NA | TGTGCCAGCAGCTTAAACCCGGGACTACAATACGCAGATACGCAGTATTTT | CASSLNPGLQYADTQYF
NA | TRBJ2-2 | TRBV4-3 | NA | TGCGCCAGCAGCCAAGCCTCGATCAACACCGGGGAGCTGTTTTTT | CASSQASINTGELFF
NA | TRBJ2-5 | TRBV28 | many | TGTGCCAGCAGTATCACCGGGAAGACCCAGTACTTC | CASSITGKTQYF
NA | TRBJ2-2 | TRBV24-1 | few | TGTGCCACCAGTGTCGGCGGGGAGCTGTTTTTT | CATSVGGELFF
NA | TRBJ1-2 | TRBV6-2/TRBV6-3 | NA | TGTGCCAGCGGAGACAGTTCTAACTATGGCTACACCTTC | CASGDSSNYGYTF
NA | TRBJ2-1 | TRBV20-1 | many | TGCAGTGCTAGTTTGTCCCTCGATGAGCAGTTCTTC | CSASLSLDEQFF
NA | TRBJ1-1 | TRBV18 | many | TGTGCCAGCTCACCATACCGGGAGAACACTGAAGCTTTCTTT | CASSPYRENTEAFF
TRBD2 | TRBJ2-3 | TRBV6-1 | many | TGTGCCAGCAAAGCGGGGGGGGAACCTGATACGCAGTATTTT | CASKAGGEPDTQYF
NA | TRBJ1-2 | TRBV7-2 | many | TGTGCCAGCAGCTACGGGGAGGCAGCTAACTATGGCTACACCTTC | CASSYGEAANYGYTF
NA | TRBJ1-2 | TRBV6-1 | many | TGTGCCAGCAGGAACCACCCCCTCGGGACACTCTTGGGGGGCTATGGCTACACCTTC | CASRNHPLGTLLGGYGYTF
TRBD2 | TRBJ2-1 | TRBV2 | many | TGTGCCAGCAGTGATTCGCGGGAGAAGCCGTCCGGGCAGTTCTTC | CASSDSREKPSGQFF
TRBD2 | TRBJ2-1 | TRBV19 | NA | TGTGCCAGTAGTAGGGCGTGGGGGGGGAATGAGCAGTTCTTC | CASSRAWGGNEQFF
TRBD2 | TRBJ2-1 | TRBV3-1 | few | TGTGCCAGCAGCCCCCAAGGCGGGTTGAGCGGGAGGCTTTACAATGAGCAGTTCTTC | CASSPQGGLSGRLYNEQFF
NA | TRBJ1-2 | TRBV7-2 | many | TGTGCCAGCAGCACAGGACAGTACAACTATGGCTACACCTTC | CASSTGQYNYGYTF
NA | TRBJ2-3 | TRBV11-2 | many | TGTGCCAGCAGCGCGACTATGCCACACGCTACAGATACGCAGTATTTT | CASSATMPHATDTQYF
NA | TRBJ1-1 | TRBV29-1 | NA | TGCAGCGTTGACCTAGACATCTACACTGAAGCTTTCTTT | CSVDLDIYTEAFF
NA | TRBJ2-1 | TRBV7-9 | NA | TGTGCCAGCAGCTTAGTGATAGGTCGGGGAACCCACAATGAGCAGTTCTTC | CASSLVIGRGTHNEQFF
NA | TRBJ2-2 | TRBV3-1 | many | TGTGCCAGCAGTCCGGGACCAGTAAACACCGGGGAGCTGTTTTTT | CASSPGPVNTGELFF
NA | TRBJ1-4 | TRBV27 | many | TGTGCCAGCAGCTACACAGGGTTCATCCTTGAAAAACTGTTTTTT | CASSYTGFILEKLFF
TRBD1 | TRBJ2-5 | TRBV5-1 | many | TGCGCCAGCAGCTTGAGCAGGGGGCTAGGTGAGACCCAGTACTTC | CASSLSRGLGETQYF
NA | TRBJ2-5 | TRBV6-1 | few | TGTGCCAGCAGCTCACTCCGGGGGAGCCGGCGGAATCAAGAGACCCAGTACTTC | CASSSLRGSRRNQETQYF
NA | TRBJ1-2 | TRBV30 | NA | TGTGCCTGGATTCGGGCGCCCGGAGGGGCATATGGCTACACCTTC | CAWIRAPGGAYGYTF